Following are 8 T cell receptor beta chains from one sample sequenced in a study of blood T cell repertoires in COVID-19. This table comes from immunoSEQ multiplex PCR, and its TCRdb copy is limited to in-frame clones, with some not included. Counted here are about 140,000 clones, about 90% occurring once; the ten biggest clones make up around 1.7%. Sequenced input: peripheral blood. The receptors were sampled from a woman in her fifties or sixties with acute or convalescent COVID-19.

The chain joins TRBV5-1 to TRBJ2-5, with 10 bases aligning to TRBD2. Germline CDR1 and CDR2: SGHRS and YFSETQ. J gave up 2 bases and V 4 bases, and 5 bases lay outside the gene matches. CDR3 size: 15 residues. The CDR3 loop is CASSKLAGEQETQYF. In DNA form, the CDR3 reads TGCGCCAGCAGCAAGCTAGCGGGAGAGCAAGAGACCCAGTACTTC.

The chain has TRBV5-4 and TRBJ1-1; 7 nucleotides line up with TRBD1. Trimming removed 1 base from V and 1 base from J; junction bases left unmatched: 7. The germline V gene has CDR1 SGHNT and CDR2 YYREEE (reference sequence). The CDR3 consists of 16 residues. The CDR3 nucleotides are TGTGCCAGCAGCTTGAGAAGGGGACAGCCGAACACTGAAGCTTTCTTT. This gives the protein CASSLRRGQPNTEAFF.

The chain links TRBV27 to TRBJ1-5; TRBD1 aligns across 7 bases. CDR3 length: 14 amino acids. The junction had 6 bases not matched to a gene; V was cut back by 6 bases and J by 4 bases. Germline lookup yields CDR1 MNHEY and CDR2 SMNVEV (reference sequence). The CDR3 DNA reads TGTGCCAGCAGACTGACAGGGCGAAATCAGCCCCAGCATTTT. Amino acids: CASRLTGRNQPQHF.

The chain links TRBV11-2 to TRBJ2-5; D perhaps matches TRBD2 (5 bases). This CDR3 has 16 residues. CDR1 SGHAT and CDR2 FQNNGV come from the germline V gene. Trimming left V 4 bases short and J 4 bases short, with 19 bases between. CDR3 nucleotide sequence: TGTGCCAGCAGCTCACCACTAAACTTAGAGGGAGAGACCCAGTACTTC. Translation gives CASSSPLNLEGETQYF.

The chain links TRBV7-3 to TRBJ2-2; tentatively, D is TRBD1 (5 bases). CDR1 is SGHTA and CDR2 is FQGTGA in the germline V gene. The CDR3 is 15 amino acids. V dropped 2 bases and J dropped 2 bases, with 9 bases sitting between them. CDR3 nucleotides: TGTGCCAGCAGCTTAGGGGCCTACAACACCGGGGAGCTGTTTTTT. This sequence encodes CASSLGAYNTGELFF.

The V gene is TRBV29-1, the J gene TRBJ2-3; 9 nucleotides match TRBD2. V lost 4 bases, J lost 2 bases, and 4 bases stayed unmatched. The CDR3 runs 14 residues. CDR1 is SQVTM and CDR2 is ANQGSEA in the germline V gene. CDR3 DNA sequence: TGCAGCGTTGGAGTAGCGGGGGCCACAGATACGCAGTATTTT. This translates into CSVGVAGATDTQYF.

As concerns this clone: Other DNA sequences in this specimen translate into the identical CDR3. J is TRBJ2-1 and V is TRBV5-1; D might be TRBD2 (5 bases). The CDR3 loop spans 15 amino acids. The germline V gene has CDR1 SGHRS and CDR2 YFSETQ. V gave up 4 bases and J gave up 0 bases, with 11 bases separating them. CDR3 amino acids: CASSLDSSSYNEQFF. CDR3 DNA: TGCGCCAGCAGCCTGGACTCTAGCTCCTACAATGAGCAGTTCTTC.

This chain connects TRBV28 to TRBJ2-5, with 9 bases fitting TRBD2. This CDR3 has 14 residues. The V segment lost 3 bases and the J segment 6 bases; nucleotides outside the gene matches: 5. Germline CDR1 MDHEN, CDR2 SYDVKM. CDR3 residues: CASSLAGGPKTQYF. The CDR3 region has the DNA TGTGCCAGCAGTTTGGCGGGGGGGCCAAAGACCCAGTACTTC.